This T cell receptor beta chain was identified in a study of blood T cells in healthy people across ages. Study summary: Through template switching, about one barcoded beta molecule was captured per two T cells, as measured in model experiments. Regarding the study as a whole: Older age went with lower TCR beta diversity per million T cells, in a roughly linear way.

Comments on this clonotype: What it recognizes is unknown.

Using a J-beta primer mix together with a sample-barcoded 5' primer, a second PCR was run for roughly 6 to 12 cycles. TCRdb processed the 5' RACE reads anew with MiXCR; each CDR3 protein has one entry. The data show over 1,500,000 distinct CDR3 sequences, more than 35% seen once. Trimming took 2 bases from V and 9 from J, leaving 26 bases between them. The CDR3 spans 18 residues. The chain recombines TRBV12-3 or TRBV12-4 with TRBJ2-1; D is possibly TRBD2 (6 bases). The receptor comes from a human donor in good health. The sequenced material came from blood. The DNA of the CDR3 is TGTGCCAGCAGTTTAAGGCGGGACGCGACCACTCTGGGTAGTGAGCAGTTCTTC. It codes for CASSLRRDATTLGSEQFF.